This is a list of T cell receptor beta chains from one sample in a study of beta chain features in type 1 diabetes. Produced via immunoSEQ multiplex PCR; TCRdb's table is partial and in-frame only. The table records about 300,000 clones, roughly 14% of them present only once. Material: naive CD4+ T cells from blood. These receptors were taken from a woman aged 18-29 years with type 1 diabetes. Both conserved end residues are part of each CDR3. A D gene is named only where the DNA matches it firmly. Size is omitted from some rows. Given values are once, few, many or a class for expanded clones.

d_call	v_call	j_call	clone_size	cdr3_nt	cdr3_aa
NA	TRBV11-2	TRBJ2-2	NA	TGTGCCAGCAGCTTAGAGGGAGAATACACCGGGGAGCTGTTTTTT	CASSLEGEYTGELFF
TRBD1	TRBV4-2	TRBJ1-1	few	TGTGCCAGCAGCCAAGGACAGGGAGGCGGCACTGAAGCTTTCTTT	CASSQGQGGGTEAFF
NA	TRBV19	TRBJ2-3	NA	TGTGCCAGTAGTATACGAAGCCCCCTAGATACGCAGTATTTT	CASSIRSPLDTQYF
TRBD2	TRBV4-1	TRBJ2-1	NA	TGCGCCAGCAGCCCGGGACTAGCGGGAGCCAATGAGCAGTTCTTC	CASSPGLAGANEQFF
TRBD2	TRBV7-6	TRBJ2-3	NA	TGTGCCAGCAGCTTAGGGGGCGCGGGAGGGCCAGATACGCAGTATTTT	CASSLGGAGGPDTQYF
TRBD1	TRBV19	TRBJ1-1	few	TGTGCCAGTAGGACAGGGCCCACTGAAGCTTTCTTT	CASRTGPTEAFF
NA	TRBV20-1	TRBJ1-1	few	TGCAGTGCTAGGAGGACAGATGAAGCTTTCTTT	CSARRTDEAFF
TRBD1	TRBV5-1	TRBJ2-2	NA	TGCGCCAGCAGCCCCGGGACAGGGACCAGCAAGGGGGAGCTGTTTTTT	CASSPGTGTSKGELFF
TRBD1	TRBV11-2	TRBJ2-2	few	TGTGCCAGCAGTTGGACAGGGGGCTTGAACACCGGGGAGCTGTTTTTT	CASSWTGGLNTGELFF
TRBD2	TRBV7-2	TRBJ2-2	NA	TGTGCCAGCAGCCCCGAGCTAGCGGGAGGGCCGGTGCTCGGGGAGCTGTTTTTT	CASSPELAGGPVLGELFF
TRBD2	TRBV7-9	TRBJ2-3	NA	TGTGCCAGCAGCCAACGGACTAGCGGGGACACAGATACGCAGTATTTT	CASSQRTSGDTDTQYF
TRBD2	TRBV6-6	TRBJ2-7	NA	TGTGCCACCCGGGGTAGCGGGAGGTCAGGGCAGTACTTC	CATRGSGRSGQYF
NA	TRBV19	TRBJ2-1	NA	TGTGCCAGTAGTGACCCTAGCGGAGAGGGGGACAATGAGCAGTTCTTC	CASSDPSGEGDNEQFF
NA	TRBV2	TRBJ2-1	few	TGTGCCAGCAGTGAAGCGAGGACACAGGCAAATGAGCAGTTCTTC	CASSEARTQANEQFF
TRBD1	TRBV30	TRBJ1-5	NA	TGTGCCTGGAGTGAGGACAGGGATCAGCCCCAGCATTTT	CAWSEDRDQPQHF
TRBD1	TRBV28	TRBJ2-5	few	TGTGCCAGCAGTGAGGGACAGGAAGAGACCCAGTACTTC	CASSEGQEETQYF
NA	TRBV20-1	TRBJ1-1	few	TGCAGTGCTCCATTCAGGACTGAAGCTTTCTTT	CSAPFRTEAFF
TRBD1	TRBV7-9	TRBJ1-1	NA	TGTGCCAGCAGCTTAGAAACAGGGGTGGCTTTCTTT	CASSLETGVAFF
TRBD1	TRBV4-2	TRBJ1-5	NA	TGTGCCAGCAGTCTGGACAGGGTGGGTCAGCCCCAGCATTTT	CASSLDRVGQPQHF
NA	TRBV5-1	TRBJ1-2	few	TGCGCCAGCAGCTCCGGACAGAGCAACTATGGCTACACCTTC	CASSSGQSNYGYTF
NA	TRBV30	TRBJ2-2	few	TGTGCCTGGATGCGGGACAGCCTATACCCCCCTTCTGACACCGGGGAGCTGTTTTTT	CAWMRDSLYPPSDTGELFF
TRBD2	TRBV6-1	TRBJ2-7	few	TGTGCCAGCAGTGAGACTAGCGGGATGTTCAACGAGCAGTACTTC	CASSETSGMFNEQYF
TRBD2	TRBV7-2	TRBJ2-1	few	TGTGCCAGCAGCCTTTGGAGACTAGCCCCACAGTTTAAGTTCTTC	CASSLWRLAPQFKFF
NA	TRBV19	TRBJ1-2	few	TGTGCCAGTAGGTCAGGAGGAGAGGACTATGGCTACACCTTC	CASRSGGEDYGYTF
NA	TRBV19	TRBJ1-2	few	TGTGCCAGTAGTAAGACAGGCGAGAGTGGCTACACCTTC	CASSKTGESGYTF
NA	TRBV30	TRBJ2-1	few	TGTGCCTGGGCCCCTAGCTACAATGAGCAGTTCTTC	CAWAPSYNEQFF
NA	TRBV5-4	TRBJ1-1	few	TGTGCCAGCAGCTTGGCCGGGGATACTGAAGCTTTCTTT	CASSLAGDTEAFF
TRBD1	TRBV5-6	TRBJ1-2	few	TGTGCCAGCAGCTTGGCGACCCGGGACAGGGTCACCTTC	CASSLATRDRVTF
NA	TRBV30	TRBJ2-7	NA	TGTGCCTGGAGTAGTGGCGCAGGCGAGCAGTACTTC	CAWSSGAGEQYF
NA	TRBV23-1	TRBJ2-2	many	TGCGCCAGCAGTCAATCGTCTAGCACAACCGAGACGAACACCGGGGAGCTGTTTTTT	CASSQSSSTTETNTGELFF
TRBD2	TRBV7-9	TRBJ2-5	few	TGTGCCAGCAGCCTGGGACTAGCGGGTAGAGAGACCCAGTACTTC	CASSLGLAGRETQYF
NA	TRBV7-2	TRBJ2-5	NA	TGTGCCAGCAGCCCCCCCCGGGGCCAGGGGGAGACCCAGTACTTC	CASSPPRGQGETQYF